This T cell receptor beta chain was sequenced for a study of technical replicates of blood from several donors. Sequencing was performed with immunoSEQ multiplex PCR; in TCRdb, only in-frame clones are kept and a portion is missing. Of tens of thousands of clones listed, roughly 98% are singletons. The CDR3 covers 17 residues. V gave up 1 base and J gave up 6 bases, with 22 bases separating them. Looked up from germline, CDR1 is SGHVS and CDR2 is FNYEAQ. The chain is built from TRBV7-6 and TRBJ2-7, with D possibly TRBD2 on 7 matching bases. Material for sequencing was T cells isolated from PBMCs. The receptor was isolated from a human donor in good health. In DNA, the CDR3 is TGTGCCAGCAGCTTAGACGGAAGGGGCGGGGGCCTCCGCGAGCAGTACTTC. Translated, it gives CASSLDGRGGGLREQYF.